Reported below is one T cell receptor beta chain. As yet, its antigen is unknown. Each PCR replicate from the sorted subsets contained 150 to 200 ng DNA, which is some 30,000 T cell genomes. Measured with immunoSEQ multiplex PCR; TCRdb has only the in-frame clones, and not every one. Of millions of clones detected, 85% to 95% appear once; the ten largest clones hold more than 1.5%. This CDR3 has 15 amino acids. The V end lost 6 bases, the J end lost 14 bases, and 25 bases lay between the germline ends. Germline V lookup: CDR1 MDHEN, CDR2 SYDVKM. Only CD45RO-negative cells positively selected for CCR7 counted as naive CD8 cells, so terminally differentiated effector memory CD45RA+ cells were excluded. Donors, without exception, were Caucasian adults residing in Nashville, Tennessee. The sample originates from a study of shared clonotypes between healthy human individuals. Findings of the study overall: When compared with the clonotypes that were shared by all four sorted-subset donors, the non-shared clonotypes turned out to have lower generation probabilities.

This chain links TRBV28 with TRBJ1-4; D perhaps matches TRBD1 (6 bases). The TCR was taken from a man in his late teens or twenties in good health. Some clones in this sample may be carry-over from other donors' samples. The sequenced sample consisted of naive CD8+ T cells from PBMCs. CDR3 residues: CASSRSLGASRGLFF. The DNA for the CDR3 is TGTGCCAGCAGCCGTAGCTTGGGGGCCTCTCGGGGGCTGTTTTTT.